The rows below give T cell receptor beta chains drawn from one sample of a study of post-analysis software for immune sequencing data. TCRdb re-analysed the PCR reads in MiXCR, keeping a single row per CDR3 protein. The sample contains about 500,000 distinct CDR3 sequences, roughly 46% of which appear only once. The sequencing input was blood. The receptors were sampled from a girl aged 5-17 years with multiple sclerosis. CDR3s include the opening cysteine and the closing phenylalanine or tryptophan. D genes are given only for firm matches. Size is stated for part of the rows, as once, few or many counts, or as a class when the clone is expanded.

>TRBJ2-3|-|-|TRBV29-1
TGCAGCGTTGAAGGGACCCGCCGGGATACGCAGTATTTT
CSVEGTRRDTQYF
>TRBJ1-2|TRBD1|-|TRBV7-6
TGTGCCAGCAGCTTAGAGGGGACAGGGAGTGGCTACACCTTC
CASSLEGTGSGYTF
>TRBJ2-1|-|-|TRBV29-1
TGCAGCGAAAAGGGGGAGGGCTACAATGAGCGGTTCTTC
CSEKGEGYNERFF
>TRBJ2-7|-|few|TRBV5-6
TGTGCCAGCAGCTTGGCTGGTATAAGGTCCGAGCAGTACTTC
CASSLAGIRSEQYF
>TRBJ2-7|-|many|TRBV29-1
TGCAGCGTCGAAGGAGTGGAGAGCTCCTACGAGCAGTACTTC
CSVEGVESSYEQYF
>TRBJ2-1|-|-|TRBV20-1
TGCAGTGCTAGAGATTCCGGGGACTACAATGAGCAGTTCTTC
CSARDSGDYNEQFF
>TRBJ2-1|-|many|TRBV30
TGTGCCTGGAGAGGATACAATGAGCAGTTCTTC
CAWRGYNEQFF
>TRBJ2-5|-|-|TRBV10-3
TGTGCCATCAGTGAGTCGCTAGGGCATGAGACCCAGTACTTC
CAISESLGHETQYF
>TRBJ2-5|-|-|TRBV24-1
TGTGCCACCAGTGCCCCAGGACAAGAGACCCAGTACTTC
CATSAPGQETQYF
>TRBJ2-1|-|-|TRBV7-8
TGTGCCAGCAGCTTACCTCTAAGGAGTTACGAGCAGTTCTTC
CASSLPLRSYEQFF
>TRBJ2-1|-|-|TRBV20-1
TGCAGTGCCCGAAGGGGGGCGGGGCCCAGCAATGAGCAGTTCTTC
CSARRGAGPSNEQFF
>TRBJ2-5|-|-|TRBV29-1
TGCAGCGCCACGACGGCTTACCTGCAGGAGACCCAGTACTTC
CSATTAYLQETQYF
>TRBJ2-7|-|-|TRBV6-1
TGTGCCAGCAGTGAAGTGGCATGGAGCTCCTACGAGCAGTACTTC
CASSEVAWSSYEQYF
>TRBJ2-5|TRBD2|few|TRBV20-1
TGCAGTGCTCCATCGGCGCTAGCGGGAATGGAGACCCAGTACTTC
CSAPSALAGMETQYF
>TRBJ2-1|TRBD2|-|TRBV5-1
TGCGCCAGCAGCTGGAGCGGGACCTACAATGAGCAGTTCTTC
CASSWSGTYNEQFF
>TRBJ2-2|-|-|TRBV20-1
TGCAGTGCTAGAGACCCGGGGTACAGGGATACCGGGGAGCTGTTTTTT
CSARDPGYRDTGELFF
>TRBJ1-2|-|-|TRBV4-1
TGCGCCAGCAGCCAAGATACGGCTGGGGGCTATGGCTACACCTTC
CASSQDTAGGYGYTF
>TRBJ2-7|-|few|TRBV27
TGTGCCAGCGGGATGGAAGGCTACGAGCAGTACTTC
CASGMEGYEQYF
>TRBJ2-5|-|few|TRBV5-1
TGCGCCAGCAGCTTGTCAGGGATTGAGACCCAGTACTTC
CASSLSGIETQYF
>TRBJ2-7|TRBD2|-|TRBV20-1
TGCAGTGCTAGAGATCTGCGGGAGAGAGAGCAGTACTTC
CSARDLREREQYF
>TRBJ2-3|TRBD2|-|TRBV7-3
TGTGCCAGCAGCTTGGCTAGCGGGAGATCAGATACGCAGTATTTT
CASSLASGRSDTQYF
>TRBJ1-1|-|-|TRBV6-6
TGTGCCAGCAGCCCCTCACAGGTGAACACTGAAGCTTTCTTT
CASSPSQVNTEAFF
>TRBJ2-4|-|few|TRBV27
TGTGCCAGCAGTTTATCAGCTAGCAACAACATTCAGTACTTC
CASSLSASNNIQYF
>TRBJ1-5|TRBD1|-|TRBV20-1
TGCAGTGCTAGGGACAGGGAATATCAGCCCCAGCATTTT
CSARDREYQPQHF
>TRBJ1-2|TRBD1|-|TRBV20-1
TGCAGACCTGGAGACCCGGGACAGGGAGGCTATGGCTACACCTTC
CRPGDPGQGGYGYTF
>TRBJ2-6|-|few|TRBV4-1
TGCGCCAGCAGCCAAGCTTCCCTGACTTATCTCTCTGGGGCCAACGTCCTGACTTTC
CASSQASLTYLSGANVLTF
>TRBJ2-1|TRBD2|few|TRBV4-2
TGTGCCAGCAGCCAAGAGGTGCTAGCGGGCGGCGATGAGCAGTTCTTC
CASSQEVLAGGDEQFF
>TRBJ2-1|-|few|TRBV7-2
TGTGCCAGCAGCTTAGCCCCCCCAGGGACGAACGATCGTCGCAATGAGCAGTTCTTC
CASSLAPPGTNDRRNEQFF
>TRBJ2-3|-|few|TRBV7-2
TGTGCCAGCAGCTTAGTGTGGGACACAAGAGATACGCAGTATTTT
CASSLVWDTRDTQYF
>TRBJ2-1|-|-|TRBV28
TGTGCCAGCACCAAGGGGCAGGGTGGTTACAATGAGCAGTTCTTC
CASTKGQGGYNEQFF
>TRBJ1-2|TRBD1|-|TRBV3-1
TGTGCCAGCAGCCAAGTCAAGGGGGCTGGCTACACCTTC
CASSQVKGAGYTF
>TRBJ2-7|TRBD2|few|TRBV12-3/TRBV12-4
TGTGCCAGCAGTACTAGCGGGAGCTCCTACGAGCAGTACTTC
CASSTSGSSYEQYF
>TRBJ2-7|-|many|TRBV7-2
TGTGCCAGCAGCTCCTACTACGAGCAGTACTTC
CASSSYYEQYF
>TRBJ2-7|TRBD2|-|TRBV9
TGTGCCAGCAGCGATGGACTAGCGGGAGCCTACGAGCAGTACTTC
CASSDGLAGAYEQYF
>TRBJ1-4|-|-|TRBV4-2
TGTGCCAGCAGCCAAGATCCCCGGGACACAGAAAAACGGTTTTTT
CASSQDPRDTEKRFF
>TRBJ2-3|-|-|TRBV5-1
TGCGCCAGCAGCTTGGCCGTCTCCACAGATACGCAGTATTTT
CASSLAVSTDTQYF
>TRBJ2-1|TRBD2|-|TRBV24-1
TGTGCCACCAGTGAACTAGCGGGAGGAATGGATGAGCAGTTCTTC
CATSELAGGMDEQFF
>TRBJ2-5|TRBD2|-|TRBV29-1
TGCAGCGTTGCGACTAGCGGGAGGGAGACCCAGTACTTC
CSVATSGRETQYF
>TRBJ2-2|-|-|TRBV27
TGTGCCAGCAGTTTTGCTAGCTTTGGCACCGGGGAGCTGTTTTTT
CASSFASFGTGELFF
>TRBJ1-2|TRBD1|-|TRBV6-6
TGTGCCAGCAGTCCCGGACAGGAATTTTATGGCTACACCTTC
CASSPGQEFYGYTF
>TRBJ2-6|-|-|TRBV5-1
TGCGCCAGCAACAGCCACTCTGGGGCCAACGTCCGGACTTTC
CASNSHSGANVRTF
>TRBJ2-1|-|few|TRBV29-1
TGCAGCATTGAAAGCGGAGCGGGCAATGCGCAGTTCTTC
CSIESGAGNAQFF
>TRBJ2-7|-|-|TRBV3-1
TGTGCCAGCAGCCAAGGGTACGGACTACCCTACGAGCAGTACTTC
CASSQGYGLPYEQYF
>TRBJ1-4|-|-|TRBV7-2
TGTGCCAGCAGCTTATCAGGGGCAACTAATGAAAAACTGTTTTTT
CASSLSGATNEKLFF
>TRBJ2-1|-|few|TRBV7-9
TGTGCCAGCAGCCCAGGGGGGAGACAGCCATCCTACAATGAGCAGTTCTTC
CASSPGGRQPSYNEQFF
>TRBJ2-1|-|-|TRBV7-9
TGTGCCAGCAGCTTAGCGTCTCGCCACAATGAGCAGTTCTTC
CASSLASRHNEQFF
>TRBJ2-7|-|-|TRBV6-1
TGTGCCAGCAGTGAAGAGCCGGCGGACCGGAGATCCTACGAGCAGTACTTC
CASSEEPADRRSYEQYF
>TRBJ1-1|-|-|TRBV4-2
TGTGCCAGCAGCCAAGAGTGGGCGCGGACTGAAGCTTTCTTT
CASSQEWARTEAFF